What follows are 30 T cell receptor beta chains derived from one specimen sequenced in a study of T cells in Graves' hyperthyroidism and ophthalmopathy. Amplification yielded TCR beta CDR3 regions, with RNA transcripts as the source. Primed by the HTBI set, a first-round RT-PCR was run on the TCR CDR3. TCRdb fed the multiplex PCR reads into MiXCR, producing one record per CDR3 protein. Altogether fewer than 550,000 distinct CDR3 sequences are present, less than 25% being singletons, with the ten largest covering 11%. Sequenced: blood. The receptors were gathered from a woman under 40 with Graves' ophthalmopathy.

Written as DNA, the CDR3 is TGTGCCAGCAGCTCGAGGACAGTAGAAGCTTTCTTT. It yields the protein CASSSRTVEAFF. The gene calls are TRBV11-2 and TRBJ1-1; D may be TRBD1 (6 bases). Deletions cut 4 bases from V and 8 bases from J, with 11 bases between. CDR3 length: 12 amino acids. Germline CDR1 reads SGHAT; CDR2 reads FQNNGV.

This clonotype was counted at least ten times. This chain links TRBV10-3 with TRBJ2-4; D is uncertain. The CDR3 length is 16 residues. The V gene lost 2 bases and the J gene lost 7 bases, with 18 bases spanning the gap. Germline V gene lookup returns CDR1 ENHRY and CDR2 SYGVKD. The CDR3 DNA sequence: TGTGCCATCAGTGAGCGCGCAGCCGGTGTCGGGAACATTCAGTACTTC. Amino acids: CAISERAAGVGNIQYF.

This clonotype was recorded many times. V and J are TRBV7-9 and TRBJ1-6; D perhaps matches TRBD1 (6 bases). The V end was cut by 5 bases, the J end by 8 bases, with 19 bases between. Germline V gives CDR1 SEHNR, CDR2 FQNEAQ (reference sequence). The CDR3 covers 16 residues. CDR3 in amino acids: CASSNPSQGSYSPLHF. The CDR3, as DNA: TGTGCCAGCAGCAACCCTAGCCAGGGGTCCTATTCACCCCTCCACTTT.

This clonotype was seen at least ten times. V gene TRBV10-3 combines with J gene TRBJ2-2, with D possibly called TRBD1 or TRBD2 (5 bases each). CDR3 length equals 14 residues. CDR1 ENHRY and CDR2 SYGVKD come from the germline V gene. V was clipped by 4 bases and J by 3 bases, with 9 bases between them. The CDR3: CAISVLGDTGELFF. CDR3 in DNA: TGTGCCATCAGTGTACTAGGGGACACCGGGGAGCTGTTTTTT.

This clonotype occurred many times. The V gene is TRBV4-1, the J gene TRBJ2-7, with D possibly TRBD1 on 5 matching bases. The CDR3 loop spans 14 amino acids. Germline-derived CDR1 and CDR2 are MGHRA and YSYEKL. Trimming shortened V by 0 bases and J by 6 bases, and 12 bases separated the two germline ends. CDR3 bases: TGCGCCAGCAGCCAAGACCCCCTCAGGGTCGAGCAGTACTTC. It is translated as CASSQDPLRVEQYF.

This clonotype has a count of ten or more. CDR3 coding DNA: TGTGCCAGCAGCCCCCGATGGGTGGAGGAGACCCAGTACTTC. This encodes CASSPRWVEETQYF. V usage is TRBV7-2 and J usage is TRBJ2-5; D is unclear. Germline values: CDR1 SGHTA, CDR2 FQGNSA. Trimming shortened V by 5 bases and J by 5 bases, and 15 bases separated the two germline ends. This CDR3 has 14 residues.

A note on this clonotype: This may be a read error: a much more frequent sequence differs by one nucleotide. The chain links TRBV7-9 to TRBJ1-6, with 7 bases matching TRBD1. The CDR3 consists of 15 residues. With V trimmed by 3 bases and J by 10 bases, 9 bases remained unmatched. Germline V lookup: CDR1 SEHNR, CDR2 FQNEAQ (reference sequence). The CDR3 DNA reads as TGTGCCAGCAGCTTGTCCGCGACAGGGTTCTCACCCCTCCACTTT. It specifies CASSLSATGFSPLHF.

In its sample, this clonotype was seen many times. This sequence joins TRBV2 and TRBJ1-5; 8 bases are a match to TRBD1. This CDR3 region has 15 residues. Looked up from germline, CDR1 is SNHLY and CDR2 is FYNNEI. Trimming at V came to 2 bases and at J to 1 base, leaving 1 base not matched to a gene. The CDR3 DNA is TGTGCCAGCAGTGAACAGGGGGCAAGCAATCAGCCCCAGCATTTT. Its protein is CASSEQGASNQPQHF.

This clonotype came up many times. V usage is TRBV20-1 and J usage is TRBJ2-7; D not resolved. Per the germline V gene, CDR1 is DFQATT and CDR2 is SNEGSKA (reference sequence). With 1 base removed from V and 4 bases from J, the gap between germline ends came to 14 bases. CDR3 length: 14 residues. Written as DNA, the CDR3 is TGCAGTGCTAGAGGGCGGACCTCCGGGTACGAGCAGTACTTC. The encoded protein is CSARGRTSGYEQYF.

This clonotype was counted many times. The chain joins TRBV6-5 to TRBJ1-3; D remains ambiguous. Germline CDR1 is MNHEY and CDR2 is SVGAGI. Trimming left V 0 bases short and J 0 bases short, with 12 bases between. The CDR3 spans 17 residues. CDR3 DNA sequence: TGTGCCAGCAGTTACTCGTTAGGCCCATCCTCTGGAAACACCATATATTTT. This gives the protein CASSYSLGPSSGNTIYF.

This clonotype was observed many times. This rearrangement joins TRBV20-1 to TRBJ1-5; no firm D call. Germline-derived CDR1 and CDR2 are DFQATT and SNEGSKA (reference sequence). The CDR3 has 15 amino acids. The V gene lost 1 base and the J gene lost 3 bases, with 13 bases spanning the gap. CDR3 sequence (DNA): TGCAGTGCTAGAGCCACCCCCACAGACAATCAGCCCCAGCATTTT. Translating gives CSARATPTDNQPQHF.

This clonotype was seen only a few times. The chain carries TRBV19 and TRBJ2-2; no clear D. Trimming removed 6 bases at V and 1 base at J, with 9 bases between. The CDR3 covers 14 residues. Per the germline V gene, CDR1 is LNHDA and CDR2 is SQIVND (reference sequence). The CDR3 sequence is CASSVKRNTGELFF. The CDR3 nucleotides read TGTGCCAGTAGCGTCAAACGGAACACCGGGGAGCTGTTTTTT.

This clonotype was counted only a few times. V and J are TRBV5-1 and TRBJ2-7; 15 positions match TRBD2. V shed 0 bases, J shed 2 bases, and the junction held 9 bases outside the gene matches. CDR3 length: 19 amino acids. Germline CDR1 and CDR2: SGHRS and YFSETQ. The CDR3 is CASSLVSGLAGGRPYEQYF. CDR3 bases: TGCGCCAGCAGCTTGGTGTCGGGACTAGCGGGGGGCCGGCCCTACGAGCAGTACTTC.

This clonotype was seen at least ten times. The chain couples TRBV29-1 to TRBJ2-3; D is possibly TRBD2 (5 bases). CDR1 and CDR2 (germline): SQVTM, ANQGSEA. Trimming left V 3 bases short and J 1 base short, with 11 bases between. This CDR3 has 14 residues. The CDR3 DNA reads TGCAGCGTTGAGCAGGACTTGCGCACAGATACGCAGTATTTT. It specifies CSVEQDLRTDTQYF.

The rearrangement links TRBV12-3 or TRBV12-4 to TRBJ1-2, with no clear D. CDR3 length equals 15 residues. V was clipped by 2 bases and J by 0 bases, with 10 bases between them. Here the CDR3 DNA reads TGTGCCAGCAGTTTAATAGGTGTCACTAACTATGGCTACACCTTC. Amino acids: CASSLIGVTNYGYTF.

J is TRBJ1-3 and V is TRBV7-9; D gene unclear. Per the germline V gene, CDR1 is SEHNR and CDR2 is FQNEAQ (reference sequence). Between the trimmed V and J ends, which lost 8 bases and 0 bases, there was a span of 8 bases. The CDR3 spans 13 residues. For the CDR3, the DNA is TGTGCCAGCCAGCAGACCTCTGGAAACACCATATATTTT. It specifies CASQQTSGNTIYF. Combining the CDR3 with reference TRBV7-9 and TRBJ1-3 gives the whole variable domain DTGVSQNPRHKITKRGQNVTFRCDPISEHNRLYWYRQTLGQGPEFLTYFQNEAQLEKSRLLSDRFSAERPKGSFSTLEIQRTEQGDSAMYLCASQQTSGNTIYFGEGSWLTVV.

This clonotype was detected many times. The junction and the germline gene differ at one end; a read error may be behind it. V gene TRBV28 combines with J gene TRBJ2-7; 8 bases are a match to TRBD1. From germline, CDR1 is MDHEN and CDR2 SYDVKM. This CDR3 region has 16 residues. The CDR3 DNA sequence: TGTGCCAGCGGTTTTCATTCGGCCAGGGGGCTCTACGAGCAGTACTTC. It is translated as CASGFHSARGLYEQYF. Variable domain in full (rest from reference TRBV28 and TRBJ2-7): DVKVTQSSRYLVKRTGEKVFLECVQDMDHENMFWYRQDPGLGLRLIYFSYDVKMKEKGDIPEGYSVSREKKERFSLILESASTNQTSMYLCASGFHSARGLYEQYFGPGTRLTVT.

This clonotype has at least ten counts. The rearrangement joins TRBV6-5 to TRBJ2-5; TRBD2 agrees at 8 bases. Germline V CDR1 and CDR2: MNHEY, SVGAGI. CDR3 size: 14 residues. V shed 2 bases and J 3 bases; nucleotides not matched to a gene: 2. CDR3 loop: CASSYGLAEETQYF. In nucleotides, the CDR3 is TGTGCCAGCAGTTACGGACTAGCAGAAGAGACCCAGTACTTC.

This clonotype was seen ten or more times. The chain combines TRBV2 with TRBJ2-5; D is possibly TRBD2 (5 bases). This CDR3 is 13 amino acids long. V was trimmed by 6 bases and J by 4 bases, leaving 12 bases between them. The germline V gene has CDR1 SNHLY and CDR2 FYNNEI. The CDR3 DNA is TGTGCCAGCAGGGAACTAGATGGAGAGACCCAGTACTTC. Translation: CASRELDGETQYF.

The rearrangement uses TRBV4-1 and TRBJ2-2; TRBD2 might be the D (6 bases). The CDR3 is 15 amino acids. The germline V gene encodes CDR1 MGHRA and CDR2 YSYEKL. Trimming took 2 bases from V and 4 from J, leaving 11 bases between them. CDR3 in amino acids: CASSQRGLPTGELFF. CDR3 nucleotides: TGCGCCAGCAGCCAACGGGGACTGCCCACCGGGGAGCTGTTTTTT.

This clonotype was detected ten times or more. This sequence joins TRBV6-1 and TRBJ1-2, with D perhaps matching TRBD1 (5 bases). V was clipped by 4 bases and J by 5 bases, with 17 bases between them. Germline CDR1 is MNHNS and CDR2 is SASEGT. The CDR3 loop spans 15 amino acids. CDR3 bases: TGTGCCAGCAGTGTCCCGAAGGGGCTTCTTTATGGCTACACCTTC. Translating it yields CASSVPKGLLYGYTF.

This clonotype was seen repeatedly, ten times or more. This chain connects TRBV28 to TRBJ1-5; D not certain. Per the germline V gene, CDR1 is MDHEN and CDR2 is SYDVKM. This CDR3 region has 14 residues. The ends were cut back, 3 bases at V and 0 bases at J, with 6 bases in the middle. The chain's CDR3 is CASSFSSSNQPQHF. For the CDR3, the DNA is TGTGCCAGCAGTTTCTCATCTAGCAATCAGCCCCAGCATTTT.

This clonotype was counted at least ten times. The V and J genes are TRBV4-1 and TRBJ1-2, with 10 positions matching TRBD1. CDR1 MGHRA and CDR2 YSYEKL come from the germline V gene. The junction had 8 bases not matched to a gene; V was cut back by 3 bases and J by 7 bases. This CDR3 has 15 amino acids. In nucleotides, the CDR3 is TGCGCCAGCAGCCAGCGGGACAGGGGATTTGGTGGCTACACCTTC. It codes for CASSQRDRGFGGYTF.

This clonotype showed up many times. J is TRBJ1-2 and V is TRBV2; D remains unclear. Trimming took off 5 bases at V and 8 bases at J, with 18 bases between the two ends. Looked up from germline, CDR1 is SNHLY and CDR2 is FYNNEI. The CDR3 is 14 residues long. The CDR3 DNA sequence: TGTGCCAGCAGTAAAAGAGACCCGGGAGAAGGCTACACCTTC. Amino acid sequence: CASSKRDPGEGYTF.

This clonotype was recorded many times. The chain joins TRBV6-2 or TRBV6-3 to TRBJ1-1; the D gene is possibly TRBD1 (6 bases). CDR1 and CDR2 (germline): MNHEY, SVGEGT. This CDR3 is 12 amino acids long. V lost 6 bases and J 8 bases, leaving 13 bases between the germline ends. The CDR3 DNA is TGTGCCAGCAGAACGGGGACAACCGAAGCTTTCTTT. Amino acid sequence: CASRTGTTEAFF.

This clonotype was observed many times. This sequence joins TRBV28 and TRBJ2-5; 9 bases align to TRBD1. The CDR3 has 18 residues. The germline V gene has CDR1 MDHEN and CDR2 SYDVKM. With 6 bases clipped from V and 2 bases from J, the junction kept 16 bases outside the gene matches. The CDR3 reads CASRGNHPDRGPQETQYF. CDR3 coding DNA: TGTGCCAGCAGGGGGAACCATCCGGACAGGGGCCCTCAAGAGACCCAGTACTTC.

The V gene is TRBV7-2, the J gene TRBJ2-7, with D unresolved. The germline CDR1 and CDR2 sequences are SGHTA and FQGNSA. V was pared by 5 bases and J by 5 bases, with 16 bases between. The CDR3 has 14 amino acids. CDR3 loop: CASSPRTRGDEQYF. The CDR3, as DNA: TGTGCCAGCAGCCCTAGGACCCGTGGGGACGAGCAGTACTTC.

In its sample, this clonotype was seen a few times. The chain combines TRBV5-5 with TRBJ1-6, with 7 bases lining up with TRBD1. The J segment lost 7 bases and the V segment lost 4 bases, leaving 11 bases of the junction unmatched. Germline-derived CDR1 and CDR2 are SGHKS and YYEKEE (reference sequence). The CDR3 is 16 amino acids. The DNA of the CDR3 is TGTGCCAGCAGCATATCCACAGGGGCCTCCAATTCACCCCTCCACTTT. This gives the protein CASSISTGASNSPLHF.

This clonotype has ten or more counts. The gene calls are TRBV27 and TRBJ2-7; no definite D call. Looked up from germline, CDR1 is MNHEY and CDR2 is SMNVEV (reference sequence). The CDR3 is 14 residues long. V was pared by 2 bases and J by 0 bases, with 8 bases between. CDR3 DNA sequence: TGTGCCAGCAGTTTAAGGAAGAGCTCCTACGAGCAGTACTTC. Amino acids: CASSLRKSSYEQYF.

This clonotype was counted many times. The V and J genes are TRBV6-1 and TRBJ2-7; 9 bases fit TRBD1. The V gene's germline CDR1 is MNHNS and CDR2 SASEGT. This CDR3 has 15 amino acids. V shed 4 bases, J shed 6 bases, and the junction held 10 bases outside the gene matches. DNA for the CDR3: TGTGCCAGCAGTGCCTCCGGGACAGGGCTATTCGAGCAGTACTTC. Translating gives CASSASGTGLFEQYF.